These T cell receptor beta chains were read from a single sample in a study of T-cell memory formation after mild COVID-19. In TCRdb, the 5' RACE reads were re-called with MiXCR into one record per CDR3 protein. The sample carries about 390,000 distinct CDR3 sequences, around 21% recorded once. The sample consisted of PBMCs or a T cell subset sorted from them (not recorded which). These receptors were taken from an adult woman who had mild COVID-19 (a few samples of this study predate the infection). Cell type and time point are not known. Each CDR3 is given with its conserved first and last residue. D genes are given only for firm matches. A clone size is listed for some rows: how often the clone was seen (once, few, many), or a class if it is expanded.

>TRBJ2-2|TRBV12-3/TRBV12-4|.|TRBD2
TGTGCCAGCAGTTTGGGGACTAGCGGCCCGAACACCGGGGAGCTGTTTTTT
CASSLGTSGPNTGELFF
>TRBJ2-7|TRBV5-1|many|.
TGTGCCAGCAGCCCCGGTACCTACGAGCAGTACTTC
CASSPGTYEQYF
>TRBJ1-1|TRBV11-3|.|.
TGTGCCAGCAGCTTACCCTCAGGGGTCACTGAAGCTTTCTTT
CASSLPSGVTEAFF
>TRBJ2-3|TRBV7-2|.|TRBD2
TGTGCCAGCACCTTAGCGGGAGCCACAGATACGCAGTATTTT
CASTLAGATDTQYF
>TRBJ2-7|TRBV12-3/TRBV12-4|.|.
TGTGCCAGCAGTCCTAATTCAGACCTCGAGCAGTACTTC
CASSPNSDLEQYF
>TRBJ2-7|TRBV12-3/TRBV12-4|.|.
TGTGCCAGCGGCAACAGGGACCTCAGATCCTACGAGCAGTACTTC
CASGNRDLRSYEQYF
>TRBJ2-2|TRBV12-3/TRBV12-4|.|TRBD1
TGTGCCAGCAGCCCGGGACAGGGCTCCACCGGGGAGCTGTTTTTT
CASSPGQGSTGELFF
>TRBJ2-7|TRBV6-1|.|.
TGTGCCAGCAGTGAAAAGAGGGGTTTCAGCTACGAGAAGTACTTC
CASSEKRGFSYEKYF
>TRBJ1-1|TRBV7-9|.|TRBD1
TGTGCCAGCAGCAAAATCAGGGGGGGCAGGACTGAAGCTTTCTTT
CASSKIRGGRTEAFF
>TRBJ1-5|TRBV4-3|few|.
TGCGCCAGCAGCCAAGATTGGGCAGGGCATCAGCCCCAGCATTTT
CASSQDWAGHQPQHF
>TRBJ2-1|TRBV27|.|TRBD1
TGTGCCAGCAGTCCAGGGGGCATCTACAATGAGCAGGTCTTC
CASSPGGIYNEQVF
>TRBJ2-2|TRBV11-1|few|TRBD2
TGTGCCAGCAGCTTAATGATTGCGGGAGCCGGGGAGCTGTTTTTT
CASSLMIAGAGELFF
>TRBJ2-5|TRBV11-2|few|.
TGTGCCAGCAGCCACCTACCGGGCGGCGGCGTCGCAAAAGAGACCCAGTACTTC
CASSHLPGGGVAKETQYF
>TRBJ1-3|TRBV29-1|.|.
TGCAGCGTTACGGGACCGACGGGAAACACCATATATTTT
CSVTGPTGNTIYF
>TRBJ2-1|TRBV7-9|.|.
TGTGCCAGCAGCTTAGCGCTCCGGCACAATGAGCAGTTCTTC
CASSLALRHNEQFF
>TRBJ2-1|TRBV9|few|.
TGTGCCAGCAGCAGGGGGGGACGGACTAACAATGAGCAGTTCTTC
CASSRGGRTNNEQFF
>TRBJ2-2|TRBV25-1|.|.
TGTGCCAGCAGAACGGCCACGAACACCGGGGAGCTGTTTTTT
CASRTATNTGELFF
>TRBJ2-1|TRBV5-1|many|TRBD2
TGCGCATCTAGCGGTGACTATGAGCAGTTCTTC
CASSGDYEQFF
>TRBJ1-2|TRBV30|.|.
TGTGCCTGGAGTGACGGGGGTGGCTATGGCTACACCTTC
CAWSDGGGYGYTF
>TRBJ1-6|TRBV5-1|few|.
TGCGCCAGCAGCTTGGCCAGCTCAGGGGCCCTGAATTCACCCCTCCACTTT
CASSLASSGALNSPLHF
>TRBJ2-1|TRBV21-1|many|.
TGTGCCAGCAGCAAAGAAGGTACTAGCGGGAGTCTAAACTATGAGCAGTTCTTC
CASSKEGTSGSLNYEQFF
>TRBJ2-1|TRBV14|few|.
TGTGCCAGCAGCCAAGTCAGGGGAGCGTACAATGAGCAGTTCTTC
CASSQVRGAYNEQFF
>TRBJ2-1|TRBV4-1|few|.
TGCGCCAGCAGCCAAGATGGCGGGACCTACAATGAGCAGTTCTTC
CASSQDGGTYNEQFF
>TRBJ1-4|TRBV7-9|.|.
TGTGCCAGCAGCTCCACAGGGAGGAATGAAAAACTGTTTTTT
CASSSTGRNEKLFF
>TRBJ2-3|TRBV15|.|.
TGTGCCACCAGCTTAGACCCCTTAGCGGACCGCACAGATACGCAGTATTTT
CATSLDPLADRTDTQYF
>TRBJ2-1|TRBV6-6|once|TRBD2
TGTGCCAGCAGTTACGGGACTAGCGGACACAATGAGCAGTTCTTC
CASSYGTSGHNEQFF
>TRBJ1-1|TRBV5-6|.|.
TGTGCCAGCAGCTTGGATGTGAGGAGTGAAGCTTTCTTT
CASSLDVRSEAFF
>TRBJ2-3|TRBV12-3/TRBV12-4|few|.
TGTGCCAGCAGTTTACTCTCGAGAGGCCTGTTCCCTAGCACAGATACGCAGTATTTT
CASSLLSRGLFPSTDTQYF
>TRBJ2-1|TRBV29-1|few|.
TGCAGCGTCCTCGTTTACAATGAGCAGTTCTTC
CSVLVYNEQFF
>TRBJ1-1|TRBV24-1|.|.
TGTGCCACCAGGAATACCGGGACAAGGAACACTGAAGCTTTCTTT
CATRNTGTRNTEAFF
>TRBJ2-3|TRBV4-1|.|TRBD1
TGCGCCAGCAGCCAAGTCTCGGGACAGGGCACAGATACGCAGTATTTT
CASSQVSGQGTDTQYF
>TRBJ1-2|TRBV5-1|.|TRBD1
TGCGCCAGCAGCCTGTCCGGGACAGTCGGAGTTGGCTACACCTTC
CASSLSGTVGVGYTF
>TRBJ1-1|TRBV7-9|few|TRBD1
TGTGCCAGCAGCTTAGACGGGACAGGGTTAAGGACCAAGGAAGCTTTCTTT
CASSLDGTGLRTKEAFF
>TRBJ1-6|TRBV19|.|.
TGTGCCAGTAGCGAAAGATTGGGGAATTCACCCCTCCACTTT
CASSERLGNSPLHF
>TRBJ2-5|TRBV7-2|.|TRBD1
TGTGCCAGCAGCTTAGTAGGGGGCCCTCAAGAGACCCAGTACTTC
CASSLVGGPQETQYF
>TRBJ2-4|TRBV6-5|.|TRBD1
TGTGCCAGCAGCTCACCGGGACAGGGGGCCGCCAAAAACATTCAGTACTTC
CASSSPGQGAAKNIQYF
>TRBJ2-1|TRBV6-2/TRBV6-3|.|.
TGTGCCAGCAGCCCATCCCTAGCCTACACTGAGCAGTTCTTC
CASSPSLAYTEQFF
>TRBJ2-3|TRBV5-1|few|TRBD1
TGCGCCAGCAGCTTGGGGCCTTCCGGACAGGGGGCAGGAGATACGCAGTATTTT
CASSLGPSGQGAGDTQYF
>TRBJ1-1|TRBV6-5|.|TRBD1
TGTGCCAGCAGGCCTACCGGGACAGGGGGCTTCGGCGCTGAAGCTTTCTTT
CASRPTGTGGFGAEAFF
>TRBJ2-5|TRBV5-4|few|TRBD2
TGTGCCAGCAGCCCCGGTAGCGGGGGGGCTCGAGAGACCCAGTACTTC
CASSPGSGGARETQYF
>TRBJ1-1|TRBV15|few|.
TGTGCCACCAGCAGAGATTCGAACAGTAACACTGAAGCTTTCTTT
CATSRDSNSNTEAFF
>TRBJ2-3|TRBV12-3/TRBV12-4|.|.
TGTGCCAGCAGTCGGACTTCCTCGGAGGATACGCAGTATTTT
CASSRTSSEDTQYF
>TRBJ2-5|TRBV24-1|.|.
TGTGCCACCAGTGATTCAGGTTCAGGGGCGGGGGATTTGGAGACCCAGTACTTC
CATSDSGSGAGDLETQYF
>TRBJ2-7|TRBV7-2|.|TRBD2
TGTGCCAGCAGCTTAGCAGGGACTAGCGGGAGAGGGTACGAGCAGTACTTC
CASSLAGTSGRGYEQYF
>TRBJ2-1|TRBV6-5|.|.
TGTGCCAGCAGTTACGACTCGAGCTCCTACAATGAGCAGTTCTTC
CASSYDSSSYNEQFF
>TRBJ2-6|TRBV24-1|many|.
TGTGCCACCAGTAAAACACAGGTGGACAACTCTGGGGCCAACGTCCTGACTTTC
CATSKTQVDNSGANVLTF
>TRBJ1-5|TRBV29-1|.|.
TGCAGCGTTGTCTATGGTGGTACAGGGTTAGGTCAGCCCCAGCATTTT
CSVVYGGTGLGQPQHF
>TRBJ2-3|TRBV6-6|.|TRBD1
TGTGCCAGCAGCGACGGGACAGGGGGCAAAAATACGCAGTATTTT
CASSDGTGGKNTQYF
>TRBJ1-2|TRBV7-3|.|.
TGTGCCAGCAGAACTAGAAGATCCTATGGCTACACCTTC
CASRTRRSYGYTF
>TRBJ2-1|TRBV2|few|TRBD1
TGTGCCAGCAGGAGACAGACAGGGGATGTGCATGAGCAGTTCTTC
CASRRQTGDVHEQFF
>TRBJ2-2|TRBV18|few|.
TGTGCCAGCTCACCATCGGGGGCCACCGGGGAGCTGTTTTTT
CASSPSGATGELFF
>TRBJ2-1|TRBV6-2/TRBV6-3|few|.
TGTGCCAGCAGTTACGGGGGGAACGTAGGATACAATGAGCAGTTCTTC
CASSYGGNVGYNEQFF
>TRBJ2-1|TRBV24-1|.|TRBD1
TGTGCCACCAGTGAATCAGGGGGCTCGTCCTACAATGAGCAGTTCTTC
CATSESGGSSYNEQFF